Below are 27 T cell receptor beta chains sequenced from a single sample in a study of shared clonotypes between healthy human individuals. Here immunoSEQ multiplex PCR was the method, and the copy in TCRdb shows in-frame clones only, minus some. Counted here are roughly 2 million clones, 85% to 95% occurring once; the ten biggest clones make up 0.1% to 0.15%. Material for sequencing was naive CD4+ T cells sorted from blood. Indicated subset: CD45RA+ positively selected. These receptors came from a man younger than 30 in good health.

V and J are TRBV19 and TRBJ2-1; no firm D call. This CDR3 has 17 residues. Germline CDR1 LNHDA, CDR2 SQIVND (reference sequence). V lost 3 bases and J lost 0, with 15 bases in between. The CDR3 reads CASSMPVLASSYNEQFF. The CDR3 DNA is TGTGCCAGTAGTATGCCCGTGTTGGCGAGCTCCTACAATGAGCAGTTCTTC.

The chain is built from TRBV18 and TRBJ2-3; TRBD2 matches 7 bases. Unmatched junction bases numbered 7, after V lost 6 bases and J lost 4 bases. Germline loops: CDR1 KGHSH, CDR2 LQKENI. The CDR3 has 14 amino acids. CDR3 protein: CASSRSSGADTQYF. CDR3 DNA: TGTGCCAGCTCTCGGTCTAGCGGCGCAGATACGCAGTATTTT. Combining the CDR3 with reference TRBV18 and TRBJ2-3 gives the whole variable domain NAGVMQNPRHLVRRRGQEARLRCSPMKGHSHVYWYRQLPEEGLKFMVYLQKENIIDESGMPKERFSAEFPKEGPSILRIQQVVRGDSAAYFCASSRSSGADTQYFGPGTRLTVL.

The chain joins TRBV21-1 to TRBJ2-7; the table's D call, TRBD1, has no DNA check behind it. TRBV21-1 is designated a pseudogene. The CDR3 is 17 residues long. DNA of the CDR3: TGTGCCAGCAGCAAAGCTAGTCCGGGGCAGGGGGGATACGAGCAGTACTTC. Its protein product is CASSKASPGQGGYEQYF.

The rearrangement uses TRBV19 and TRBJ1-5; 7 positions agree with TRBD1. Germline CDR1 LNHDA, CDR2 SQIVND (reference sequence). The CDR3 extends over 16 amino acids. Germline trimming cut 0 bases from V and 9 bases from J; bases unmatched to any gene: 11. CDR3 region: CASSIDRGAGGSPQHF. DNA for the CDR3: TGTGCCAGTAGTATAGATCGGGGGGCAGGGGGTTCGCCCCAGCATTTT.

The genes are TRBV28 and TRBJ1-2; D is undetermined. Deletions cut 2 bases from V and 0 bases from J, with 13 bases between. The CDR3 is made up of 16 amino acids. The germline CDR1 and CDR2 sequences are MDHEN and SYDVKM. The CDR3 region is CASSLGLIEANYGYTF. The CDR3 nucleotides are TGTGCCAGCAGTTTAGGTCTGATCGAAGCTAACTATGGCTACACCTTC.

The chain recombines TRBV6-5 with TRBJ2-3; 8 nucleotides match TRBD1. The CDR3 length is 15 residues. CDR1 and CDR2 from the germline V gene are MNHEY and SVGAGI. Trimming at V came to 6 bases and at J to 2 bases, leaving 7 bases not matched to a gene. As DNA, the CDR3 is TGTGCCAGCAGCTCCGGACAGGGAGACACAGATACGCAGTATTTT. The encoded protein is CASSSGQGDTDTQYF.

This rearrangement joins TRBV4-3 to TRBJ1-4, with 8 bases aligning to TRBD1. Germline trimming cut 3 bases from V and 7 bases from J; bases unmatched to any gene: 13. Per the germline V gene, CDR1 is LGHNA and CDR2 is YSLEER. The CDR3 consists of 17 residues. This CDR3 reads CASSHAWQGADSEKLFF. As DNA, the CDR3 is TGCGCCAGCAGCCACGCCTGGCAGGGGGCCGACAGTGAAAAACTGTTTTTT.

This clone was found once. The chain has TRBV6-1 and TRBJ2-3; D is perhaps TRBD1 or TRBD2 (5 bases each). The CDR3 covers 15 residues. The germline V gene has CDR1 MNHNS and CDR2 SASEGT. V shed 5 bases and J shed 2 bases, with 14 bases lying between them. The CDR3 spells CASSSPGTNTDTQYF. The CDR3 DNA follows: TGTGCCAGCAGTTCTCCCGGGACGAACACAGATACGCAGTATTTT.

Regarding this clone: Within the sample, other DNA sequences also encode this same CDR3. This chain links TRBV5-1 with TRBJ2-7; 10 positions agree with TRBD1. This CDR3 comprises 14 residues. Germline lookup yields CDR1 SGHRS and CDR2 YFSETQ. The ends lost 4 bases at V and 4 bases at J; junction bases unmatched: 5. The CDR3 DNA sequence: TGCGCCAGCAGCCTCGGACAGGGGGTATACGAGCAGTACTTC. It codes for CASSLGQGVYEQYF.

This clone was seen just once. The chain recombines TRBV6-1 with TRBJ1-5; the D gene is possibly TRBD1 (6 bases). Between the trimmed V and J ends, which lost 2 bases and 4 bases, there was a span of 18 bases. The germline V gene has CDR1 MNHNS and CDR2 SASEGT. The CDR3 has 17 residues. This CDR3 reads CASSEQRAGVPNQPQHF. The CDR3 coding sequence is TGTGCCAGCAGTGAACAAAGGGCAGGGGTACCTAATCAGCCCCAGCATTTT.

The chain is built from TRBV7-8 and TRBJ2-7; 7 bases agree with TRBD2. V dropped 8 bases and J dropped 6; count of bases not matched to a gene: 4. CDR1 is SGHVS, CDR2 FQNEAQ, per germline. This CDR3 has 11 amino acids. CDR3 protein: CASQGGAEQYF. In DNA form, the CDR3 reads TGTGCCAGCCAGGGAGGGGCCGAGCAGTACTTC.

The V call is TRBV4-1, the J call TRBJ2-6, with 7 nucleotides matching TRBD1. V gave up 9 bases and J gave up 4 bases; unmatched junction bases: 6. CDR3 size: 14 residues. Germline loops: CDR1 MGHRA, CDR2 YSYEKL. CDR3 amino acids: CASARGIGANVLTF. CDR3 DNA sequence: TGCGCCAGTGCCAGGGGGATAGGGGCCAACGTCCTGACTTTC.

As to this clone: Additional DNA sequences in this sample encode the identical CDR3. The chain employs TRBV5-1 and TRBJ2-7; TRBD1 matches at 9 bases. There are 14 residues in the CDR3. V was pared by 3 bases and J by 1 base, with 2 bases of the junction left unmatched. Germline V gene lookup returns CDR1 SGHRS and CDR2 YFSETQ. As DNA, the CDR3 is TGCGCCAGCAGCTGGACAGGGGCGTCCTACGAGCAGTACTTC. Translation: CASSWTGASYEQYF.

Turning to this clone: Other DNA sequences in this specimen translate into the identical CDR3. The rearrangement joins TRBV10-3 to TRBJ1-5; D not certain. V gave up 2 bases and J gave up 4 bases, with 3 bases separating them. This CDR3 spans 12 amino acids. Germline V gene lookup returns CDR1 ENHRY and CDR2 SYGVKD. The CDR3 spells CAISENNQPQHF. DNA for the CDR3: TGTGCCATCAGTGAGAATAATCAGCCCCAGCATTTT.

CDR3: CASSWTGVDEQFF. CDR3 DNA sequence: TGTGCCAGCAGTTGGACAGGGGTCGATGAGCAGTTCTTC. The chain links TRBV27 to TRBJ2-1, with 9 bases fitting TRBD1. Germline V lookup: CDR1 MNHEY, CDR2 SMNVEV (reference sequence). The CDR3 contains 13 residues. V was pared by 4 bases and J by 8 bases, with 3 bases of the junction left unmatched.

This chain connects TRBV5-1 to TRBJ2-3; TRBD2 might be the D (6 bases). V was cut by 4 bases and J by 1 base, with 16 bases left in between. The CDR3 has 16 residues. Germline V lookup: CDR1 SGHRS, CDR2 YFSETQ. The CDR3: CASSPQKRRGTDTQYF. The CDR3, as DNA: TGCGCCAGCAGCCCACAGAAGCGGAGGGGCACAGATACGCAGTATTTT.

V is TRBV6-5 and J is TRBJ1-1; no firm D call. Germline CDR1 reads MNHEY; CDR2 reads SVGAGI. The CDR3 spans 16 residues. V was trimmed by 0 bases and J by 1 base, leaving 12 bases between them. Written as DNA, the CDR3 is TGTGCCAGCAGTTACTCGAGCGCCAGCTCGAACACTGAAGCTTTCTTT. The encoded protein is CASSYSSASSNTEAFF.

The chain uses TRBV4-1 and TRBJ2-6, with TRBD1 as a possible D gene (5 bases). Germline-derived CDR1 and CDR2 are MGHRA and YSYEKL. The CDR3 runs 18 residues. V dropped 1 base and J dropped 0 bases, with 13 bases sitting between them. The CDR3 nucleotides are TGCGCCAGCAGCCAAGGGGGCCAGTCGAGCTCTGGGGCCAACGTCCTGACTTTC. Translated: CASSQGGQSSSGANVLTF.

The gene calls are TRBV19 and TRBJ2-5; tentative D call: TRBD1 (6 bases). Trimming shortened V by 4 bases and J by 4 bases, and 19 bases separated the two germline ends. Per germline, CDR1 LNHDA and CDR2 SQIVND (reference sequence). The CDR3 covers 16 residues. For the CDR3, the DNA is TGTGCCAGTAGTAAGCTCCGGGACACTAGTACAGAGACCCAGTACTTC. Its protein product is CASSKLRDTSTETQYF. The full variable domain, with the rest looked up from reference TRBV19 and TRBJ2-5, is DGGITQSPKYLFRKEGQNVTLSCEQNLNHDAMYWYRQDPGQGLRLIYYSQIVNDFQKGDIAEGYSVSREKKESFPLTVTSAQKNPTAFYLCASSKLRDTSTETQYFGPGTRLLVL.

This clone was observed a few times. Different DNA sequences within this sample yield the same CDR3. The V and J genes are TRBV6-5 and TRBJ1-6, with 7 bases aligning to TRBD1. J was trimmed by 6 bases and V by 6 bases; bases with no gene match: 2. The CDR3 extends over 13 amino acids. Germline V gene lookup returns CDR1 MNHEY and CDR2 SVGAGI. CDR3 region: CASSRQGNSPLHF. For the CDR3, the DNA is TGTGCCAGCAGCCGACAGGGTAATTCACCCCTCCACTTT.

J is TRBJ1-5 and V is TRBV6-5; perhaps TRBD1 as D (6 bases). V was trimmed by 4 bases and J by 0 bases, leaving 13 bases between them. CDR1 is MNHEY and CDR2 is SVGAGI in the germline V gene. CDR3 length: 16 residues. CDR3 DNA: TGTGCCAGCAGTTCGGCGGGGGGCCGTAGCAATCAGCCCCAGCATTTT. Translation: CASSSAGGRSNQPQHF.

J is TRBJ2-3 and V is TRBV19; 14 bases map to TRBD2. This CDR3 is built from 16 residues. V lost 7 bases and J lost 4; bases outside the gene matches: 7. Germline lookup yields CDR1 LNHDA and CDR2 SQIVND (reference sequence). CDR3 in amino acids: CASKSPGLAGADTQYF. The CDR3 nucleotides are TGTGCCAGTAAATCCCCGGGACTAGCGGGAGCAGATACGCAGTATTTT.

A note on this clone: A single base separates this from a much larger clone, so it may be a read error. Other DNA sequences in this sample translate to the same CDR3. The V and J genes are TRBV18 and TRBJ2-3, with D possibly being TRBD1 (6 bases). This CDR3 is 12 amino acids long. With 3 bases removed from V and 6 bases from J, the gap between germline ends came to 7 bases. CDR1 is KGHSH and CDR2 is LQKENI in the germline V gene. Written as DNA, the CDR3 is TGTGCCAGCTCACCGGGGGCGGATACGCAGTATTTT. Translating it yields CASSPGADTQYF. Together with reference TRBV18 and TRBJ2-3, the CDR3 gives the full variable domain: NAGVMQNPRHLVRRRGQEARLRCSPMKGHSHVYWYRQLPEEGLKFMVYLQKENIIDESGMPKERFSAEFPKEGPSILRIQQVVRGDSAAYFCASSPGADTQYFGPGTRLTVL.

As concerns this clone: The identical CDR3 is also encoded by other nucleotide sequences in the sample. The chain recombines TRBV18 with TRBJ2-3; 12 positions match TRBD2. Germline CDR1 and CDR2: KGHSH and LQKENI. V shed 3 bases, J shed 1 base, and the junction held 2 bases outside the gene matches. This CDR3 has 16 amino acids. Written as DNA, the CDR3 is TGTGCCAGCTCACCCCGGACTAGCGGGGGCACAGATACGCAGTATTTT. The encoded protein is CASSPRTSGGTDTQYF.

This sequence joins TRBV9 and TRBJ1-2; D remains ambiguous. Between the trimmed V and J ends, which lost 4 bases and 2 bases, there was a span of 21 bases. The V gene's germline CDR1 is SGDLS and CDR2 YYNGEE. The CDR3 sequence is 17 residues long. CDR3 region: CASSPLGISDLNYGYTF. The CDR3 DNA reads as TGTGCCAGCAGCCCGCTCGGAATTTCCGATTTGAACTATGGCTACACCTTC.

The rearrangement joins TRBV10-3 to TRBJ2-2; 7 bases are shared with TRBD1. Germline V gives CDR1 ENHRY, CDR2 SYGVKD. V gave up 8 bases and J gave up 3 bases; unmatched junction bases: 6. The CDR3 has 14 amino acids. This chain's CDR3 is CAIAPGQDTGELFF. The CDR3 coding sequence is TGTGCCATCGCGCCCGGACAGGACACCGGGGAGCTGTTTTTT.

This chain joins TRBV7-2 and TRBJ2-3; a possible D gene is TRBD1 (5 bases). CDR1 SGHTA and CDR2 FQGNSA come from the germline V gene. Trimming shortened V by 0 bases and J by 1 base, and 8 bases separated the two germline ends. The CDR3 contains 15 residues. The CDR3 spells CASSLAGEGTDTQYF. The CDR3 DNA sequence: TGTGCCAGCAGCTTAGCAGGGGAAGGCACAGATACGCAGTATTTT.